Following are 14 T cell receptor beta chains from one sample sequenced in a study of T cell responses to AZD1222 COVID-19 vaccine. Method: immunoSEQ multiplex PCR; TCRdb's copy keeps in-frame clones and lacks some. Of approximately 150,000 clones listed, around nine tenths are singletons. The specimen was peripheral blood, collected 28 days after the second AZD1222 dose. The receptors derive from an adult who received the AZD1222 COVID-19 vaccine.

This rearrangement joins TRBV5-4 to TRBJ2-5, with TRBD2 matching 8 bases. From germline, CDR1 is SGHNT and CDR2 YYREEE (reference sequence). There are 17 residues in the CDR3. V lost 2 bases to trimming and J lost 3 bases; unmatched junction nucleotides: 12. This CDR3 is CASSFGRGGPLEETQYF. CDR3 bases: TGTGCCAGCAGCTTCGGACGGGGGGGCCCCCTGGAAGAGACCCAGTACTTC.

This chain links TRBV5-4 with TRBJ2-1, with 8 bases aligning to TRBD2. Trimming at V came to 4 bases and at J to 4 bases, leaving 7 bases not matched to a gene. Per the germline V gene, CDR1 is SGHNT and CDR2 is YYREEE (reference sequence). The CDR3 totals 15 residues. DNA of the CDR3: TGTGCCAGCAGCCCCCGGGGGGGCCAGTACAATGAGCAGTTCTTC. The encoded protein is CASSPRGGQYNEQFF. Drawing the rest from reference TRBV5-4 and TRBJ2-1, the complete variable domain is ETGVTQSPTHLIKTRGQQVTLRCSSQSGHNTVSWYQQALGQGPQFIFQYYREEENGRGNFPPRFSGLQFPNYSSELNVNALELDDSALYLCASSPRGGQYNEQFFGPGTRLTVL.

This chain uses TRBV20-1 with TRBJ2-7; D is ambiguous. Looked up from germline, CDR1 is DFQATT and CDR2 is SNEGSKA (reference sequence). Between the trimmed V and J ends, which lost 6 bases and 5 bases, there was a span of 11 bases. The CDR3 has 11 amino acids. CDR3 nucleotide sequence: TGCAGTGCCCGGGCAGGCCACGAGCAGTACTTC. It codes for CSARAGHEQYF.

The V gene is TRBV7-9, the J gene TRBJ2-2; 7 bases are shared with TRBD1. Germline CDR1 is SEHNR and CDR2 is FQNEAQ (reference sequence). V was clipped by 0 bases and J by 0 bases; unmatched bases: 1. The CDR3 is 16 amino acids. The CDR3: CASSLAGQPNTGELFF. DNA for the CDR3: TGTGCCAGCAGCTTAGCGGGACAGCCGAACACCGGGGAGCTGTTTTTT.

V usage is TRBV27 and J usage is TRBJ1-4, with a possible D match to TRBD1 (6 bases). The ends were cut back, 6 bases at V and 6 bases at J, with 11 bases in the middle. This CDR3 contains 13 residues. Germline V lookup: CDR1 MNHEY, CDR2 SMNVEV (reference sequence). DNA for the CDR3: TGTGCCAGCAGAGGGGGGACCCATGAAAAACTGTTTTTT. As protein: CASRGGTHEKLFF.

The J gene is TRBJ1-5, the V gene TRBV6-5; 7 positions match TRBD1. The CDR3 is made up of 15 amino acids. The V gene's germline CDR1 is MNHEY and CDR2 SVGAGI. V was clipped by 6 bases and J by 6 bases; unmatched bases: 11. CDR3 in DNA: TGTGCCAGCAGGGGCAGGGGGGACTCGGGTCAGCCCCAGCATTTT. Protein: CASRGRGDSGQPQHF.

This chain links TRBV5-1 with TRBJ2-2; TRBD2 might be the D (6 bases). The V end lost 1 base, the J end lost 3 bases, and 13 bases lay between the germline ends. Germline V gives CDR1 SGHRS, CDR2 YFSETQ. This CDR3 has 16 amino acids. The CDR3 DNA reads TGCGCCAGCAGCTTGTATTTAGCGGCAGACACCGGGGAGCTGTTTTTT. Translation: CASSLYLAADTGELFF.

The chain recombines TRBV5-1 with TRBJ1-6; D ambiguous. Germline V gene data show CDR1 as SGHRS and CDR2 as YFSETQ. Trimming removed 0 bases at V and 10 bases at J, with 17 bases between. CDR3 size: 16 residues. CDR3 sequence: CASSLGSLGARSPLHF. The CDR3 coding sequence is TGCGCCAGCAGCTTGGGTTCGTTGGGTGCTAGGTCACCCCTCCACTTT.

Here the CDR3 reads CASRRQDSPLHF. Here the CDR3 DNA reads TGTGCCAGTAGGAGACAGGATTCACCCCTCCACTTT. The V and J genes are TRBV19 and TRBJ1-6, with D maybe TRBD1 (6 bases). CDR1 LNHDA and CDR2 SQIVND come from the germline V gene (reference sequence). The ends were cut back, 6 bases at V and 8 bases at J, with 8 bases in the middle. The CDR3 covers 12 residues.

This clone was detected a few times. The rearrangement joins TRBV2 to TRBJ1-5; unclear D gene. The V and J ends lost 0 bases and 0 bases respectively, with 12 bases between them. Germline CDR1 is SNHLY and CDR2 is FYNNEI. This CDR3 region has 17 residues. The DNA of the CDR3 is TGTGCCAGCAGTGAAGCGCGAGGGCCTTATAGCAATCAGCCCCAGCATTTT. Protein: CASSEARGPYSNQPQHF.

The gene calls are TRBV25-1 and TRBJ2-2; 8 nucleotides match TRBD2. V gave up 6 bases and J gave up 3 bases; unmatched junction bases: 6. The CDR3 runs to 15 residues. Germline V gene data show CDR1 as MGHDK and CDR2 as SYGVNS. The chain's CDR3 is CASSHGGADTGELFF. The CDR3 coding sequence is TGTGCCAGCAGCCACGGGGGGGCCGACACCGGGGAGCTGTTTTTT. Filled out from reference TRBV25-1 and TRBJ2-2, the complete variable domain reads EADIYQTPRYLVIGTGKKITLECSQTMGHDKMYWYQQDPGMELHLIHYSYGVNSTEKGDLSSESTVSRIRTEHFPLTLESARPSHTSQYLCASSHGGADTGELFFGEGSRLTVL.

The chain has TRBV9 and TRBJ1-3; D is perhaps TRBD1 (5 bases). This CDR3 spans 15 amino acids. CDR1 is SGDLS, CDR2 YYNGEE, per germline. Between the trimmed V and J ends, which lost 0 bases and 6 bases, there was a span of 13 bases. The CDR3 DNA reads TGTGCCAGCAGCGTAGGAGATAGGGGCGAAAACACCATATATTTT. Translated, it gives CASSVGDRGENTIYF.

The CDR3 reads CASKAKGAGGYTF. The CDR3 coding sequence is TGTGCCAGTAAAGCAAAGGGGGCTGGAGGCTACACCTTC. This rearrangement joins TRBV19 to TRBJ1-2; 7 nucleotides match TRBD1. V lost 7 bases and J lost 8; bases outside the gene matches: 10. The CDR3 has 13 residues. Germline V gene sequence: CDR1 LNHDA, CDR2 SQIVND (reference sequence).

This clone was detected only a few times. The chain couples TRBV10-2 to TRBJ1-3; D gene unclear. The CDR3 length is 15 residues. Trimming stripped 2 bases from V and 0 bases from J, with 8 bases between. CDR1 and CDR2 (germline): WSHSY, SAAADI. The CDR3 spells CASSEGPLSGNTIYF. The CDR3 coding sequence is TGCGCCAGCAGTGAGGGTCCTCTCTCTGGAAACACCATATATTTT.